The 22 T cell receptor beta chains in this list originate from one sample, sequenced in a study of T cell responses to AZD1222 COVID-19 vaccine. Only in-frame clones appear in the TCRdb table, and some are missing; sequencing was by immunoSEQ multiplex PCR. The sample lists 70,000 to 95,000 clones, 75% to 85% seen once, with 20% to 25% in the top ten. Source: peripheral blood, taken on day 0 of AZD1222 vaccination. The receptors shown here come from an adult in good health.

This sequence joins TRBV30 and TRBJ2-7, with 9 bases lining up with TRBD1. V lost 3 bases, J lost 7 bases, and 10 bases stayed unmatched. The germline V gene encodes CDR1 GTSNPN and CDR2 SVGIG (reference sequence). The CDR3 is 14 amino acids. The CDR3 loop reads CAWRGTGNVGEQYF. The CDR3 DNA sequence: TGTGCCTGGAGGGGGACAGGGAACGTCGGGGAGCAGTACTTC.

The V and J genes are TRBV7-6 and TRBJ2-1; 9 bases are shared with TRBD2. This CDR3 is 17 amino acids long. Germline CDR1 reads SGHVS; CDR2 reads FNYEAQ. V was pared by 0 bases and J by 8 bases, with 11 bases of the junction left unmatched. CDR3 DNA sequence: TGTGCCAGCAGCTTAGCCCTAGCGGGAAATTTTTTACATGAGCAGTTCTTC. It is translated as CASSLALAGNFLHEQFF.

The chain employs TRBV18 and TRBJ1-1; TRBD1 aligns across 7 bases. The ends lost 4 bases at V and 0 bases at J; junction bases unmatched: 2. The CDR3 has 14 residues. Germline-derived CDR1 and CDR2 are KGHSH and LQKENI. The CDR3, as DNA: TGTGCCAGCTCACAACAGGGGATGAACACTGAAGCTTTCTTT. Encoded protein: CASSQQGMNTEAFF. The full variable domain, with the rest looked up from reference TRBV18 and TRBJ1-1, is NAGVMQNPRHLVRRRGQEARLRCSPMKGHSHVYWYRQLPEEGLKFMVYLQKENIIDESGMPKERFSAEFPKEGPSILRIQQVVRGDSAAYFCASSQQGMNTEAFFGQGTRLTVV.

The chain is built from TRBV5-1 and TRBJ2-3; D remains ambiguous. The CDR3 extends over 13 amino acids. Trimming stripped 4 bases from V and 2 bases from J, with 8 bases between. Germline V CDR1 and CDR2: SGHRS, YFSETQ. The CDR3 DNA follows: TGCGCCAGCAGCGCGCTGTTCACAGATACGCAGTATTTT. Protein: CASSALFTDTQYF.

This clone was picked up one time. The V gene is TRBV6-5, the J gene TRBJ1-5; a weak D match, TRBD1 (5 bases). This CDR3 region has 13 residues. Germline CDR1 reads MNHEY; CDR2 reads SVGAGI. V lost 5 bases, J lost 5 bases, and 10 bases lay in between. The CDR3 DNA reads as TGTGCCAGCAGTCGGCAGGGCGATCAGCCCCAGCATTTT. Its protein is CASSRQGDQPQHF.

The chain has TRBV6-5 and TRBJ1-1; D remains unclear. CDR3 size: 12 residues. The ends were cut back, 7 bases at V and 1 base at J, with 7 bases in the middle. CDR1 MNHEY and CDR2 SVGAGI come from the germline V gene. DNA for the CDR3: TGTGCCAGCAACCAAGGGAACACTGAAGCTTTCTTT. Protein product: CASNQGNTEAFF.

The V gene is TRBV29-1, the J gene TRBJ2-1; D is undetermined. This CDR3 is 14 amino acids long. Germline assignment: CDR1 SQVTM and CDR2 ANQGSEA. Trimming took 0 bases from V and 2 from J, leaving 8 bases between them. In DNA, the CDR3 is TGCAGCGTTGAAGAATGGACGGCCTACAATGAGCAGTTCTTC. Translated, it gives CSVEEWTAYNEQFF.

V is TRBV6-1 and J is TRBJ2-2, with 9 bases matching TRBD1. The CDR3 length is 15 residues. V trimming: 3 bases; J trimming: 6 bases; junction bases outside the gene matches: 5. Germline values: CDR1 MNHNS, CDR2 SASEGT. The CDR3 coding sequence is TGTGCCAGCAGTGAGGTGGACAGGGGAGCCGGGGAGCTGTTTTTT. Amino acid sequence: CASSEVDRGAGELFF.

The V gene is TRBV6-1, the J gene TRBJ1-5; 12 bases match TRBD1. The V and J ends lost 3 bases and 3 bases, in that order; junction bases with no gene match: 9. From germline, CDR1 is MNHNS and CDR2 SASEGT. The CDR3 runs 18 residues. The chain's CDR3 is CASSEGDRGLWNNQPQHF. In DNA form, the CDR3 reads TGTGCCAGCAGTGAGGGGGACAGGGGGCTTTGGAACAATCAGCCCCAGCATTTT.

The chain carries TRBV30 and TRBJ2-5, with D perhaps TRBD2 (6 bases). This CDR3 region has 13 residues. The V gene lost 0 bases and the J gene lost 4 bases, with 9 bases spanning the gap. Per germline, CDR1 GTSNPN and CDR2 SVGIG (reference sequence). The CDR3 loop is CAWSVFGGETQYF. The CDR3 bases are TGTGCCTGGAGTGTATTCGGGGGAGAGACCCAGTACTTC.

The rearrangement uses TRBV3-1 (or the pseudogene TRBV3-2) and TRBJ2-1, with 7 bases identical to TRBD2. The CDR3 has 15 amino acids. Germline V lookup: CDR1 LGHDT, CDR2 YNNKEL (reference sequence). The trim removed 1 base at V and 1 base at J, leaving 1 base unmatched. This CDR3 is CASSQAGGSYNEQFF. The CDR3 nucleotides are TGTGCCAGCAGCCAAGCGGGAGGATCCTACAATGAGCAGTTCTTC.

This chain links TRBV15 with TRBJ2-2; D unresolved. The CDR3 loop spans 13 amino acids. The germline V gene encodes CDR1 LNHNV and CDR2 YYDKDF (reference sequence). Trimming took off 5 bases at V and 2 bases at J, with 6 bases between the two ends. Here the CDR3 DNA reads TGTGCCACCAGCGCCAGCAACACCGGGGAGCTGTTTTTT. Translated, it gives CATSASNTGELFF.

V gene TRBV7-6 combines with J gene TRBJ2-1; no clear D gene. Germline V gene data show CDR1 as SGHVS and CDR2 as FNYEAQ. This CDR3 contains 16 residues. The V end was cut by 4 bases, the J end by 5 bases, with 18 bases between. The CDR3 DNA is TGTGCCAGCAGCTCCTCAGGTATTGGAAGTCACAATGAGCAGTTCTTC. Protein sequence: CASSSSGIGSHNEQFF.

This sequence joins TRBV27 and TRBJ1-2; 10 bases match TRBD1. The V gene's germline CDR1 is MNHEY and CDR2 SMNVEV (reference sequence). The ends lost 0 bases at V and 6 bases at J; junction bases unmatched: 4. The CDR3 runs 15 residues. The DNA for the CDR3 is TGTGCCAGCAGTTTATCGACAGGGGGCGCGAATGGCTACACCTTC. It specifies CASSLSTGGANGYTF.

The J gene is TRBJ1-2, the V gene TRBV2; weak D call: TRBD1 (5 bases). The CDR3 runs 14 residues. The ends were cut back, 9 bases at V and 2 bases at J, with 16 bases in the middle. Germline CDR1 SNHLY, CDR2 FYNNEI. The CDR3 spells CASTGRNSNYGYTF. The CDR3, as DNA: TGTGCCAGTACAGGACGGAACTCCAACTATGGCTACACCTTC.

The chain recombines TRBV15 with TRBJ2-7; D ambiguous. The CDR3 extends over 15 amino acids. CDR1 and CDR2 from the germline V gene are LNHNV and YYDKDF (reference sequence). Trimming left V 5 bases short and J 1 base short, with 15 bases between. The CDR3 DNA reads as TGTGCCACCAGCCCACGTCGGCAGTCTTCCTACGAGCAGTACTTC. Translation gives CATSPRRQSSYEQYF.

V usage is TRBV6-5 and J usage is TRBJ2-3; no definite D call. This CDR3 spans 14 amino acids. Looked up from germline, CDR1 is MNHEY and CDR2 is SVGAGI. V was shortened by 11 bases and J by 1 base, with 16 bases between the two germline ends. CDR3 bases: TGTGCCGCTGCCCGGGCAGGCCGCACAGATACGCAGTATTTT. Its protein product is CAAARAGRTDTQYF.

In nucleotides, the CDR3 is TGTGCCAGCAGCAGACGACTAGACGGGCCTGGCACAGATACGCAGTATTTT. Protein product: CASSRRLDGPGTDTQYF. The rearrangement uses TRBV7-9 and TRBJ2-3; D possibly corresponds to TRBD2 (6 bases). Germline assignment: CDR1 SEHNR and CDR2 FQNEAQ (reference sequence). V lost 5 bases and J lost 1, with 19 bases in between. The CDR3 has 17 amino acids.

The V and J genes are TRBV18 and TRBJ1-5; TRBD1 might be the D (5 bases). Germline V lookup: CDR1 KGHSH, CDR2 LQKENI. The CDR3 has 13 residues. Trimming removed 3 bases from V and 4 bases from J, with 7 bases in between. CDR3 in amino acids: CASSPGTNQPQHF. CDR3 DNA: TGTGCCAGCTCACCCGGGACGAATCAGCCCCAGCATTTT.

The CDR3 is CASSYSGSTRDGELFF. CDR3 DNA: TGTGCCAGCAGCTATAGCGGGTCCACGAGGGACGGGGAGCTGTTTTTT. V and J are TRBV9 and TRBJ2-2; the match to TRBD2 covers 7 bases. Germline-derived CDR1 and CDR2 are SGDLS and YYNGEE. Trimming cost V 4 bases and J 7 bases; bases outside gene matches: 13. The CDR3 extends over 16 amino acids.

The V call is TRBV6-5, the J call TRBJ1-1; D is undetermined. The CDR3 has 15 residues. Trimming removed 6 bases at V and 5 bases at J, with 19 bases between. Germline V gene sequence: CDR1 MNHEY, CDR2 SVGAGI. Here the CDR3 reads CASSGRGVTTTEAFF. The CDR3 region has the DNA TGTGCCAGCAGCGGACGCGGGGTGACCACGACTGAAGCTTTCTTT.

The chain has TRBV28 and TRBJ2-7; D possibly uses TRBD1 or TRBD2 (5 bases each). The length of the CDR3 is 15 residues. Per germline, CDR1 MDHEN and CDR2 SYDVKM. Deletions cut 5 bases from V and 2 bases from J, with 16 bases between. The CDR3 region has the DNA TGTGCCAGCAGTGCCCCCGGGACGTCAACCTACGAGCAGTACTTC. It specifies CASSAPGTSTYEQYF.